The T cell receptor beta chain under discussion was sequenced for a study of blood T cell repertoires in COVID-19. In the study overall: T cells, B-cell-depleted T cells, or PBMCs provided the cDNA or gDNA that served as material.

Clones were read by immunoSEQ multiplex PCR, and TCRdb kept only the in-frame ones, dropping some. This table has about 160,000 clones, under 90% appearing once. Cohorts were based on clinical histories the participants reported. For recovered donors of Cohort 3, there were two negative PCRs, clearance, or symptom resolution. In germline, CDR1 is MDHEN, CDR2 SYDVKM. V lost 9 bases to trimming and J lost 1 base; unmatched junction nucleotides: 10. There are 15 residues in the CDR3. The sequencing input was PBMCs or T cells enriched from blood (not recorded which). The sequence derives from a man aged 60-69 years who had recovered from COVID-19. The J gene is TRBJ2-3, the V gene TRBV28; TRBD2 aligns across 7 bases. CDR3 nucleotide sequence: TGTGCCAGTGGCCAGGGTGCGGGGGGCACAGATACGCAGTATTTT. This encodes CASGQGAGGTDTQYF.